Presented here are 14 T cell receptor beta chains from one specimen sequenced in a study of a mutant IDH1 vaccine in newly diagnosed glioma. No antigen is known for these receptors. Time point reported: week 47, end of study. What each vaccine dose contained was 300 ug of mutant IDH1 20-mer peptide, accompanied by topical imiquimod. Here immunoSEQ multiplex PCR was the method, and the copy in TCRdb shows in-frame clones only, minus some. The data contain some 35,000 clones, roughly 82% of them singletons. Sample: PBMCs, taken from a glioma patient whose treatment included an IDH1 peptide vaccine. The receptors derive from a man aged 35-49 years with glioma.

The chain carries TRBV19 and TRBJ1-1; 10 bases are a match to TRBD1. The V and J ends lost 8 bases and 0 bases, in that order; junction bases with no gene match: 12. Per the germline V gene, CDR1 is LNHDA and CDR2 is SQIVND (reference sequence). The CDR3 extends over 17 amino acids. CDR3 in amino acids: CASCDRGQINMNTEAFF. DNA of the CDR3: TGTGCCAGTTGCGACAGGGGGCAAATCAACATGAACACTGAAGCTTTCTTT.

This sequence joins TRBV27 and TRBJ1-2; D call uncertain. The germline V gene has CDR1 MNHEY and CDR2 SMNVEV (reference sequence). V shed 0 bases and J shed 8 bases, with 16 bases lying between them. The CDR3 has 15 amino acids. CDR3 amino acids: CASSLSRPSFAGYTF. The CDR3 DNA reads as TGTGCCAGCAGTTTATCGCGCCCTTCCTTCGCGGGCTACACCTTC.

CDR3 amino acids: CASSLLTGVYGYTF. The DNA of the CDR3 is TGTGCCAGCAGCTTATTGACAGGTGTCTATGGCTACACCTTC. The chain carries TRBV7-2 and TRBJ1-2; tentatively, D is TRBD1 (6 bases). The germline V and J ends were trimmed by 2 bases and 4 bases, with 11 bases remaining between them. Per the germline V gene, CDR1 is SGHTA and CDR2 is FQGNSA. The CDR3 extends over 14 amino acids. Complete variable domain (other parts from reference TRBV7-2 and TRBJ1-2): GAGVSQSPSNKVTEKGKDVELRCDPISGHTALYWYRQSLGQGLEFLIYFQGNSAPDKSGLPSDRFSAERTGGSVSTLTIQRTQQEDSAVYLCASSLLTGVYGYTFGSGTRLTVV.

The chain joins TRBV11-1 to TRBJ2-5, with no clear D. This CDR3 has 11 residues. From germline, CDR1 is SGHAT and CDR2 FQDESV (reference sequence). V dropped 3 bases and J dropped 4 bases, with 3 bases sitting between them. The DNA of the CDR3 is TGTGCCAGCAGCTTGAGAGAGACCCAGTACTTC. Protein product: CASSLRETQYF.

This chain joins TRBV7-6 and TRBJ2-7; the match to TRBD1 covers 9 bases. The CDR3 is made up of 12 amino acids. V lost 5 bases to trimming and J lost 6 bases; unmatched junction nucleotides: 2. In germline, CDR1 is SGHVS, CDR2 FNYEAQ. This CDR3 reads CASSLDRGEQYF. CDR3 bases: TGTGCCAGCAGCCTGGACAGGGGCGAGCAGTACTTC.

This clone was observed a few times. J is TRBJ1-6 and V is TRBV6-4; possibly TRBD1 for D (5 bases). The CDR3 covers 15 residues. Germline V gene data show CDR1 as MRHNA and CDR2 as SNTAGT. V was shortened by 2 bases and J by 7 bases, with 12 bases between the two germline ends. CDR3 DNA sequence: TGTGCCAGCAGTGACGGGGGGACCGCCAATTCACCCCTCCACTTT. Amino acids: CASSDGGTANSPLHF.

This clone turned up a few times. CDR3 in amino acids: CASSVDSYNEQFF. CDR3 bases: TGTGCCAGCAGCGTGGACAGCTACAATGAGCAGTTCTTC. The chain carries TRBV9 and TRBJ2-1; perhaps TRBD1 as D (6 bases). V lost 2 bases to trimming and J lost 3 bases, with 6 bases between them. The CDR3 runs 13 residues. From germline, CDR1 is SGDLS and CDR2 YYNGEE.

V and J are TRBV5-4 and TRBJ2-5; 10 bases agree with TRBD1. CDR1 and CDR2 from the germline V gene are SGHNT and YYREEE (reference sequence). The CDR3 spans 12 residues. The ends lost 7 bases at V and 5 bases at J; junction bases unmatched: 2. The CDR3 DNA sequence: TGTGCCAGCGGGGGACAGGGGGAGACCCAGTACTTC. Amino acids: CASGGQGETQYF.

This chain links TRBV4-1 with TRBJ2-1, with a possible D match to TRBD2 (6 bases). V was cut by 4 bases and J by 2 bases, with 15 bases left in between. The CDR3 is 16 amino acids. CDR1 is MGHRA, CDR2 YSYEKL, per germline. Written as DNA, the CDR3 is TGCGCCAGCAGCCTAAATCCCCTAGCGCCCTACAATGAGCAGTTCTTC. It specifies CASSLNPLAPYNEQFF.

This clone has just a few counts. The chain employs TRBV19 and TRBJ2-1, with 11 bases fitting TRBD2. With V trimmed by 2 bases and J by 0 bases, 12 bases remained unmatched. The V gene's germline CDR1 is LNHDA and CDR2 SQIVND (reference sequence). This CDR3 region has 20 residues. CDR3 bases: TGTGCCAGTAGTATAACACATCCCACTAGCGGGGGTAGCTCCTACAATGAGCAGTTCTTC. Its protein is CASSITHPTSGGSSYNEQFF.

The chain combines TRBV7-2 with TRBJ2-1; D remains ambiguous. The CDR3 is 11 residues long. CDR1 and CDR2 (germline): SGHTA, FQGNSA. The V gene lost 5 bases and the J gene lost 2 bases, with 1 base spanning the gap. The CDR3 bases are TGTGCCAGCAGCGCCTACAATGAGCAGTTCTTC. Its translation is CASSAYNEQFF.

The chain is built from TRBV6-5 and TRBJ1-2; D is possibly TRBD1 (5 bases). CDR1 is MNHEY and CDR2 is SVGAGI in the germline V gene. Trimming removed 2 bases from V and 4 bases from J, with 11 bases in between. This CDR3 contains 14 residues. Here the CDR3 DNA reads TGTGCCAGCAGTTACGGGGGAACCAGCTATGGCTACACCTTC. It yields the protein CASSYGGTSYGYTF.

This chain uses TRBV6-6 with TRBJ2-7, with D unresolved. This CDR3 comprises 14 residues. CDR1 and CDR2 (germline): MNHNY, SVGAGI (reference sequence). Trimming pared 5 bases from V and 6 bases from J, leaving 17 bases between. The CDR3 bases are TGTGCCAGCAGTACGACACACCGACCCAGCGAGCAGTACTTC. Encoded protein: CASSTTHRPSEQYF.

The chain couples TRBV5-6 to TRBJ1-1; D gene uncertain. This CDR3 has 14 residues. Germline V gives CDR1 SGHDT, CDR2 YYEEEE. V lost 4 bases to trimming and J lost 0 bases, with 10 bases between them. The CDR3 coding sequence is TGTGCCAGCAGCCTGACGGGCGTGAACACTGAAGCTTTCTTT. Protein: CASSLTGVNTEAFF.